What follows are 17 T cell receptor beta chains derived from one specimen sequenced in a study of cytomegalovirus exposure and HLA in healthy donors. 13 Jbeta primers and 60 Vbeta primers were used for the PCR. Assay: immunoSEQ multiplex PCR; the TCRdb copy retains only in-frame clones and omits some. Of 170,000 or so clones listed, around 77% are singletons. The sample taken for sequencing was PBMCs. The receptors stem from a young woman in good health and CMV-seronegative.

This clone is a singleton in its sample. The junction and the germline gene differ at one end; a read error may be behind it. The chain joins TRBV7-9 to TRBJ1-2; D gene unclear. The CDR3 totals 12 residues. Germline V gene data show CDR1 as SEHNR and CDR2 as FQNEAQ (reference sequence). The CDR3 DNA sequence: TGTTCCAGCAGCTTAGGGAGCTATGGCTACACCTTC. It specifies CSSSLGSYGYTF.

The chain uses TRBV5-5 and TRBJ1-4; 11 bases match TRBD1. In germline, CDR1 is SGHKS, CDR2 YYEKEE (reference sequence). The length of the CDR3 is 16 residues. The V and J ends lost 0 bases and 13 bases, in that order; junction bases with no gene match: 11. DNA for the CDR3: TGTGCCAGCAGCTTGGTGCAGGGGACAGGGGGACTTGGACTGTTTTTT. It yields the protein CASSLVQGTGGLGLFF. Full variable domain (outside the CDR3, taken from reference TRBV5-5 and TRBJ1-4): DAGVTQSPTHLIKTRGQQVTLRCSPISGHKSVSWYQQVLGQGPQFIFQYYEKEERGRGNFPDRFSARQFPNYSSELNVNALLLGDSALYLCASSLVQGTGGLGLFFGSGTQLSVL.

This clone has just one count. The chain joins TRBV29-1 to TRBJ2-3; D might be TRBD1 (7 bases). With 4 bases removed from V and 1 base from J, the gap between germline ends came to 12 bases. This CDR3 has 14 residues. CDR1 and CDR2 (germline): SQVTM, ANQGSEA. CDR3 sequence: CSVGTRGGTDTQYF. CDR3 sequence (DNA): TGCAGCGTTGGGACCAGGGGGGGCACAGATACGCAGTATTTT.

This clone was detected only once. The chain joins TRBV5-6 to TRBJ2-7; the D gene is possibly TRBD1 (5 bases). CDR1 SGHDT and CDR2 YYEEEE come from the germline V gene. This CDR3 has 14 amino acids. V lost 0 bases to trimming and J lost 3 bases, with 10 bases between them. For the CDR3, the DNA is TGTGCCAGCAGCTTGGGGGCAGGGCTCTACGAGCAGTACTTC. Translating gives CASSLGAGLYEQYF.

The rearrangement uses TRBV30 and TRBJ2-7; TRBD1 matches 9 bases. The CDR3 has 11 amino acids. CDR1 is GTSNPN, CDR2 SVGIG, per germline (reference sequence). The CDR3 DNA sequence: TGTGGGACAGGGGACTCCTACGAGCAGTACTTC. Protein product: CGTGDSYEQYF. The full variable domain, its missing parts supplied by reference TRBV30 and TRBJ2-7, is SQTIHQWPATLVQPVGSPLSLECTVEGTSNPNLYWYRQAAGRGLQLLFYSVGIGQISSEVPQNLSASRPQDRQFILSSKKLLLSDSGFYLCGTGDSYEQYFGPGTRLTVT.

The rearrangement joins TRBV6-1 to TRBJ2-2, with D perhaps matching TRBD1 (6 bases). CDR1 is MNHNS, CDR2 SASEGT, per germline. Trimming shortened V by 2 bases and J by 2 bases, and 12 bases separated the two germline ends. This CDR3 region has 16 residues. CDR3: CASSELAGANTGELFF. The CDR3 nucleotides read TGTGCCAGCAGTGAACTGGCAGGGGCCAACACCGGGGAGCTGTTTTTT.

This chain joins TRBV4-1 and TRBJ2-5; 10 nucleotides line up with TRBD1. Unmatched junction bases numbered 1, after V lost 4 bases and J lost 5 bases. The length of the CDR3 is 13 residues. The germline V gene encodes CDR1 MGHRA and CDR2 YSYEKL. CDR3 nucleotide sequence: TGCGCCAGCAGCCGACAGGGGGCCGAGACCCAGTACTTC. It codes for CASSRQGAETQYF.

The V and J genes are TRBV4-2 and TRBJ1-2; no clear D. The V and J ends lost 2 bases and 8 bases respectively, with 12 bases between them. Germline lookup yields CDR1 LGHNA and CDR2 YNFKEQ. The CDR3 contains 13 residues. The CDR3 DNA is TGTGCCAGCAGCCAAAGAAAGGCGGAGGGCTACACCTTC. Translated: CASSQRKAEGYTF.

The chain has TRBV7-2 and TRBJ2-7, with TRBD1 matching over 7 bases. This CDR3 comprises 15 residues. V gave up 5 bases and J gave up 2 bases; unmatched junction bases: 9. Germline V gene lookup returns CDR1 SGHTA and CDR2 FQGNSA. The CDR3 DNA reads TGTGCCAGCAGCGTGCGACAGGGCCCTACCTACGAGCAGTACTTC. This sequence encodes CASSVRQGPTYEQYF. Complete variable domain (other parts from reference TRBV7-2 and TRBJ2-7): GAGVSQSPSNKVTEKGKDVELRCDPISGHTALYWYRQSLGQGLEFLIYFQGNSAPDKSGLPSDRFSAERTGGSVSTLTIQRTQQEDSAVYLCASSVRQGPTYEQYFGPGTRLTVT.

The chain links TRBV6-1 to TRBJ2-7; 9 bases align to TRBD1. The ends lost 6 bases at V and 6 bases at J; junction bases unmatched: 6. Germline V CDR1 and CDR2: MNHNS, SASEGT. The length of the CDR3 is 13 residues. CDR3 in amino acids: CASSRDRVGEQYF. CDR3 in DNA: TGTGCCAGCAGCCGGGACAGGGTCGGCGAGCAGTACTTC.

This clone was found once. The chain uses TRBV4-2 and TRBJ2-5; 11 nucleotides line up with TRBD2. V was clipped by 0 bases and J by 5 bases; unmatched bases: 8. The CDR3 loop spans 17 amino acids. CDR1 is LGHNA and CDR2 is YNFKEQ in the germline V gene. The CDR3 is CASSQDFSGRAGETQYF. The CDR3 nucleotides are TGTGCCAGCAGCCAAGATTTTAGCGGGAGGGCCGGGGAGACCCAGTACTTC.

The chain couples TRBV5-4 to TRBJ1-1; tentatively, D is TRBD1 (6 bases). The CDR3 extends over 13 amino acids. The V gene's germline CDR1 is SGHNT and CDR2 YYREEE (reference sequence). Trimming cost V 5 bases and J 3 bases, with 11 bases left between them. The CDR3 DNA reads TGTGCCAGCAGAGACAGGCCTTACACTGAAGCTTTCTTT. This codes for CASRDRPYTEAFF.

The V gene is TRBV30, the J gene TRBJ1-2; D is ambiguous. Germline V gives CDR1 GTSNPN, CDR2 SVGIG (reference sequence). V lost 0 bases and J lost 8, with 13 bases in between. This CDR3 spans 13 amino acids. CDR3 DNA sequence: TGTGCCTGGAGTGTACAACCAAAAGCGGGCTACACCTTC. Encoded protein: CAWSVQPKAGYTF.

The chain carries TRBV5-1 and TRBJ1-2; weak D call: TRBD1 (6 bases). The CDR3 extends over 12 amino acids. Per germline, CDR1 SGHRS and CDR2 YFSETQ. The V gene lost 3 bases and the J gene lost 8 bases, with 11 bases spanning the gap. In DNA form, the CDR3 reads TGCGCCAGCAGCTACGACAGGAGGGGCTACACCTTC. Amino acid sequence: CASSYDRRGYTF.

The J gene is TRBJ2-3, the V gene TRBV7-7, with 10 bases identical to TRBD2. Germline values: CDR1 SSHAT, CDR2 FNYEAQ (reference sequence). This CDR3 is built from 16 residues. V shed 4 bases and J 1 base; nucleotides not matched to a gene: 5. This CDR3 is CASSSRTSGRTDTQYF. In DNA form, the CDR3 reads TGTGCCAGCAGCTCCCGGACTAGCGGACGCACAGATACGCAGTATTTT.

The chain carries TRBV27 and TRBJ1-5; perhaps TRBD1 as D (5 bases). The CDR3 runs to 14 residues. Germline CDR1 and CDR2: MNHEY and SMNVEV (reference sequence). Trimming took 6 bases from V and 1 from J, leaving 10 bases between them. CDR3 residues: CASRTGGSNQPQHF. In DNA, the CDR3 is TGTGCCAGCAGAACAGGAGGGAGCAATCAGCCCCAGCATTTT.

The CDR3 DNA is TGTGCCAGCACCTCGACAGGGTTCACCGGGGAGCTGTTTTTT. It specifies CASTSTGFTGELFF. The V and J genes are TRBV27 and TRBJ2-2, with 7 bases matching TRBD1. V dropped 7 bases and J dropped 4; count of bases not matched to a gene: 6. Germline V gene sequence: CDR1 MNHEY, CDR2 SMNVEV (reference sequence). This CDR3 comprises 14 residues.